This T cell receptor (beta chain) was found in a study of CD8 T cells in Susac syndrome. The CDR3 is 14 amino acids. Germline lookup yields CDR1 SGHRS and CDR2 YFSETQ. V was trimmed by 4 bases and J by 5 bases, leaving 15 bases between them. Sequencing of TCR beta was performed on blood CD8+ T cells and on blood CD4+ T cells. Negative isolation yielded CD8+ and CD4+ T cells; FACS enriched TEMRA cells. An input of about 0.5 to 1 ug of RNA was subjected to reverse transcription using random hexamers. Amplification of TCR beta CDR3 by immunoSEQ multiplex PCR spanned 54 Vbeta and 13 Jbeta. TCRdb reanalysed the immunoSEQ multiplex PCR reads using MiXCR and keeps one entry per CDR3 protein. The sample has 150,000 to 200,000 distinct CDR3 sequences; roughly 93% are singletons.

The chain employs TRBV5-1 and TRBJ1-1, with D possibly TRBD1 on 5 matching bases. Sequences were obtained from CD4+ T cells from PBMCs. This receptor was identified in a human donor in good health. The CDR3 protein is CASSTEGRETEAFF. The CDR3 region has the DNA TGCGCCAGCAGCACCGAGGGACGAGAGACTGAAGCTTTCTTT. Full variable domain (outside the CDR3, taken from reference TRBV5-1 and TRBJ1-1): KAGVTQTPRYLIKTRGQQVTLSCSPISGHRSVSWYQQTPGQGLQFLFEYFSETQRNKGNFPGRFSGRQFSNSRSEMNVSTLELGDSALYLCASSTEGRETEAFFGQGTRLTVV.